This T cell receptor beta chain was identified in a study of response to subunit inactivated influenza vaccine. General study points: After each seasonal influenza vaccination, few new T cells are recruited, the authors suggested.

MiXCR, run by TCRdb on the RT-PCR reads, gives a single entry per CDR3 protein. The sample shows around 580,000 distinct CDR3 sequences, 12% of them seen only once. Comments on this clonotype: What it recognizes is unknown.

This CDR3 is built from 14 residues. Losses at the gene ends were 6 bases for V and 8 bases for J; bases not matched to a gene: 9. The germline V gene has CDR1 MNHEY and CDR2 SVGAGI. V is TRBV6-5 and J is TRBJ1-4; 7 bases agree with TRBD1. Here the sequenced sample was PBMCs from blood, taken on the day of vaccination. This TCR came from a man aged 50 to 59 who received an inactivated influenza vaccine. CDR3 amino acids: CASRLDRVEEKLFF. CDR3 in DNA: TGTGCCAGCAGACTCGACAGGGTCGAGGAAAAACTGTTTTTT.